A selection of T cell receptor beta chains follows, all from one sample in a study of blood T cell repertoires in COVID-19. The method was immunoSEQ multiplex PCR; TCRdb's version includes in-frame clones alone and lacks a portion of them. The sample includes 130,000 to 150,000 clones, around 90% of them seen just once. The sequenced sample consisted of PBMCs or T cells enriched from blood (not recorded which). The receptors were gathered from a woman aged 40 to 50 who had been exposed to COVID-19. Each CDR3 is given with its conserved first and last residue. The D gene is left open where the match is weak. Some rows mark clone size as missing; the rest say once, few, many or name a class of expanded clone.

clone size	V gene	D gene	J gene	CDR3 length	CDR3 protein	CDR3 DNA
.	TRBV19	TRBD1	TRBJ1-6	14	CASRTGTGVIPLHF	TGTGCCAGTAGAACCGGGACAGGGGTTATACCCCTCCACTTT
.	TRBV5-1	TRBD2	TRBJ2-5	16	CASSPEGQAGVETQYF	TGCGCCAGCAGCCCCGAGGGTCAAGCGGGAGTAGAGACCCAGTACTTC
few	TRBV28	.	TRBJ1-4	15	CASSLFDRQGGKLFF	TGTGCCAGCAGTTTATTTGACAGGCAGGGCGGAAAACTGTTTTTT
.	TRBV9	TRBD2	TRBJ2-3	18	CASSPYSRFRGDADTQYF	TGTGCCAGCAGCCCCTACTCCCGATTCCGGGGGGATGCAGATACGCAGTATTTT
.	TRBV7-8	TRBD1	TRBJ2-5	14	CASSGRDRGETQYF	TGTGCCAGCAGCGGGAGGGACAGGGGAGAGACCCAGTACTTC
.	TRBV7-9	TRBD1	TRBJ2-2	16	CASSSRGTGSTGELFF	TGTGCCAGCAGCTCCCGCGGGACAGGGTCCACCGGGGAGCTGTTTTTT
.	TRBV4-1	TRBD1	TRBJ2-7	15	CASSQIGQGPYEQYF	TGCGCCAGCAGCCAAATTGGACAGGGACCCTACGAGCAGTACTTC
.	TRBV28	TRBD1	TRBJ1-3	16	CASSLRQGEAGNTIYF	TGTGCCAGCAGTTTGAGACAGGGTGAGGCTGGAAACACCATATATTTT
once	TRBV27	.	TRBJ2-6	16	CASRVGSGSGANVLTF	TGTGCCAGCAGAGTGGGGTCGGGATCTGGGGCCAACGTCCTGACTTTC
.	TRBV15	.	TRBJ2-2	15	CATSRNTGFTGELFF	TGTGCCACCAGCAGGAATACAGGGTTCACCGGGGAGCTGTTTTTT
.	TRBV27	TRBD1	TRBJ2-2	15	CASRPLGQGSGELFF	TGTGCCAGCAGACCTCTAGGACAGGGCAGCGGGGAGCTGTTTTTT
.	TRBV6-2/TRBV6-3	TRBD1	TRBJ2-1	14	CASSRTGGVNEQFF	TGTGCCAGCAGTCGGACAGGGGGGGTGAATGAGCAGTTCTTC
.	TRBV19	.	TRBJ1-2	13	CASSYGGNYGYTF	TGTGCCAGTAGTTACGGTGGTAACTATGGCTACACCTTC
once	TRBV7-2	.	TRBJ1-2	14	CASSLGSTNYGYTF	TGTGCCAGCAGCTTAGGTTCCACTAACTATGGCTACACCTTC
.	TRBV5-4	TRBD1	TRBJ1-2	13	CASSLQGVDGYTF	TGTGCCAGCAGCTTACAGGGGGTCGATGGCTACACCTTC
.	TRBV2	TRBD1	TRBJ2-7	16	CASLGNPGQASYEQYF	TGTGCCAGCCTGGGGAACCCGGGACAGGCCTCCTACGAGCAGTACTTC
.	TRBV10-3	TRBD1	TRBJ2-3	18	CAITPGQGYTKYTDTQYF	TGTGCCATCACCCCGGGACAGGGGTACACTAAATACACAGATACGCAGTATTTT
.	TRBV2	.	TRBJ2-7	15	CASTALYRGASEQYF	TGTGCCAGCACTGCCCTCTATCGGGGGGCGAGCGAGCAGTACTTC
.	TRBV6-5	.	TRBJ1-1	13	CASSPTWGAEAFF	TGTGCCAGCAGTCCTACGTGGGGGGCTGAAGCTTTCTTT
.	TRBV10-1	TRBD1	TRBJ1-1	15	CASSESGQGKGEAFF	TGCGCCAGCAGTGAGAGCGGACAGGGGAAGGGTGAAGCTTTCTTT
.	TRBV4-2	TRBD1	TRBJ1-6	17	CASSQDRDSAYNSPLHF	TGTGCCAGCAGCCAAGACCGGGACAGCGCCTATAATTCACCCCTCCACTTT
few	TRBV28	.	TRBJ2-2	14	CASSLNRNTGELFF	TGTGCCAGCAGTTTGAACAGGAACACCGGGGAGCTGTTTTTT
.	TRBV7-2	TRBD1	TRBJ2-7	17	CASSLNPGTGISYEQYF	TGTGCCAGCAGCCTTAATCCCGGGACAGGGATTTCCTACGAGCAGTACTTC
.	TRBV18	TRBD2	TRBJ2-2	15	CASSLLAGVNGELFF	TGTGCCAGCTCGCTTCTAGCGGGAGTGAACGGGGAGCTGTTTTTT
.	TRBV7-9	.	TRBJ1-2	16	CASSSGHDIANYGYTF	TGTGCCAGCAGCTCCGGACACGACATTGCTAACTATGGCTACACCTTC
few	TRBV9	.	TRBJ1-5	14	CASSVGWGHQPQHF	TGTGCCAGCAGCGTAGGGTGGGGCCATCAGCCCCAGCATTTT
.	TRBV7-8	TRBD2	TRBJ2-5	13	CASSDGGTGTQYF	TGTGCCAGCAGTGACGGGGGGACCGGGACCCAGTACTTC
.	TRBV6-5	TRBD1	TRBJ1-4	15	CASRSGGTANEKLFF	TGTGCCAGCAGATCAGGGGGCACGGCTAATGAAAAACTGTTTTTT
.	TRBV3-1/TRBV3-2	.	TRBJ1-4	13	CASSQETGEKLFF	TGTGCCAGCAGCCAGGAAACGGGAGAAAAACTGTTTTTT